A single T cell receptor beta chain is shown here with its context. With 3 bases removed from V and 5 bases from J, the gap between germline ends came to 3 bases. CDR3 length: 10 amino acids. CDR1 is DFQATT, CDR2 SNEGSKA, per germline (reference sequence). This entry belongs to a study of blood T cell repertoires in COVID-19. On the study more broadly: Italy, Spain and the United States were the sources of the convalescent and acute COVID-19 samples.

The table came from immunoSEQ multiplex PCR; TCRdb's copy has only in-frame clones and leaves some out. The data contain approximately 88,000 clones, about nine tenths of them singletons. The rearrangement uses TRBV20-1 and TRBJ2-3; D is ambiguous. This clonotype was obtained from a male donor with acute or convalescent COVID-19. The source material was peripheral blood. The CDR3 loop reads CSASRDTQYF. CDR3 in DNA: TGCAGTGCTAGTCGAGATACGCAGTATTTT.